This T cell receptor (beta chain) was recovered during a study of cytomegalovirus exposure and HLA in healthy donors (dated by TCRdb to about 2017). Broadly, across the study: An earlier analysis of some 500 of the donors reported 250 to 300 Gb of sequence data and some 120 million unique TCR beta sequences from some 180 million T cells. Among the roughly 400 genotyped donors, around 81% belonged to the genetic ancestry cluster associated with self-reported Caucasian donors. A separate validation cohort of roughly 130 different subjects was used in addition to the 666-subject first cohort. Typing coverage varied by locus: about 629-630 donors for A, B, C, DRB1 and DQB1; more than 500 for DQA1; more than 600 for DPA1; 400 to 480 for DPB1. To study patterns of TCR occurrence, a later analysis re-analyzed previously published TCR beta repertoires from several hundred donors and added high-resolution HLA genotyping. HLA typing covered class I and class II loci at four-digit resolution. About 300 gigabases of sequencing data and around 80 million unique TCR sequences made up an early release that covered 640 HLA-typed donors. The study was designed to test whether signatures of past pathogen exposure could be identified by cataloging public T cell receptors. High-throughput TCR immunosequencing, statistical association of individual TCRs with disease status, and machine learning were combined to predict cytomegalovirus infection status. Donor age, sex, ethnicity and CMV serostatus were collected together with the repertoire data. All discovery cohort repertoires had been generated using a single sequencing platform. Because of strong linkage in the cohort, a few DR-DQ haplotypes were treated as single units for association and clustering. In a later genetic analysis, genome-wide SNP genotypes for about 55% of the roughly 700 donors were used, and that subset was treated as a discovery cohort. Rather than drawing on any new phenotypic data, the later analysis identified candidate immune exposures from TCR beta sequences and the way those sequences occurred across donors. In an earlier analysis of roughly 600 of the donors, high-throughput TCR beta sequencing was used to judge whether each TCR beta V gene segment behaved as functional or pseudogenic. Across approximately 420 genotyped donors of the cohort, an average of about 220,000 unique TCR beta nucleotide sequences per donor were sequenced, and roughly 20% of those sequences were non-productive. The study profiled the T cell repertoires of about 720 subjects by immunosequencing and related them to cytomegalovirus serostatus. General findings and caveats noted by the study authors: A total of roughly 160 TCR beta chains were listed by the study as associated with cytomegalovirus. A cluster of highly shared sequence variants was judged likely to represent a technical artifact of the sequencing pipeline. V-gene and J-gene trimming of TCR beta chains was associated with a missense DCLRE1C variant in a later genetic analysis, and the association was replicated in an independent cohort. Because HLA typing was unavailable for some donors at each locus, only the typed subset was used in association tests. In vitro tests confirmed that a few of the cytomegalovirus-associated TCR beta chains recognize cytomegalovirus antigens. A later analysis found that most CMV-associated TCR beta chains appeared HLA-restricted, with HLA associations seemingly driven largely by CMV exposure. In an earlier analysis of 587 of the donors, most TCR beta V segments appeared in productive rearrangements about 87% or about 30% of the time, broadly matching IMGT annotations. A later genetic analysis reported fewer N-insertions in productive TCRs among donors in an Asian-associated ancestry cluster than the roughly 700-donor mean. Some IMGT-functional V segments, including TRBV6-2 and TRBV6-3, could not be distinguished by the 87-base-pair reads and were therefore excluded. Roughly uniform sequencing depth across donors was assumed in presence/absence analyses, although this assumption may not hold. A later analysis associated 15,000 to 20,000 TCR beta sequences with specific HLA alleles at a false discovery rate of 0.05. The cohort was sequenced for TCR beta chains only, and without alpha or paired-chain data the features that could be detected were limited. The classifier was reported to diagnose cytomegalovirus status with high specificity and sensitivity in both the original and validation cohorts. The earlier analysis of some 540 of the donors excluded fewer than 20 rarely observed V segments, including chromosome 9 orphons, because counts were too low. When HLA alleles, especially DR and DQ, strongly co-occurred, TCR associations were difficult to assign to individual alleles. Most TCR sequences were observed very rarely across donors, whereas some public TCRs were present in many individuals. A later analysis found that TCR association rates varied across HLA loci, with DRB1 alleles showing the most associated TCRs and HLA-C alleles the fewest. Several of the top co-occurrence clusters appeared to be linked to parvovirus B19, influenza, CMV and Epstein-Barr virus, according to a later analysis. A further reported finding was that TCR beta sequences accurately predicted the HLA-A and HLA-B alleles for most subjects in the first cohort. According to the authors, the approach could potentially be generalized to other disease states and immunological phenotypes. A later analysis found that HLA-associated TCR beta chains were more clonally expanded and had lower generation probabilities than equally common non-associated chains. Linkage disequilibrium might explain the correlated functional status among segregating V segments, but an unknown experimental factor could not be excluded. The only immune exposure information available for the cohort was CMV serostatus.

Libraries were constructed by the immunoSEQ multiplex PCR assay. A mixture of 60 forward primers for TCR Vbeta segments and 13 reverse primers for TCR Jbeta segments was used in the multiplex PCR. A multiplex PCR assay on genomic DNA amplified the CDR3 region of rearranged TCR beta genes. On the Illumina HiSeq System, the amplified TCR beta libraries were sequenced as 87-base-pair reads. In the authors' own workflow: A later analysis counted 75 million to 100 million unique TCR beta chains across the 666 repertoires, and 9 million to 14 million of these chains were shared by at least two donors. A nearest-neighbor algorithm error-corrected the raw reads and collapsed the reads into unique sequences, merging closely related sequences to remove PCR and sequencing errors. V, D and J gene segments were assigned by aligning CDR3 sequences to IMGT reference sequences. For a sequence to be retained, a match of at least six nucleotides was required to both a V gene segment and a J gene segment. Rearrangements were classified as productive when the CDR3 lacked stop codons and remained in frame with V and J, and all other rearrangements were classified as non-productive. CDR3 was defined by IMGT convention, running from the second conserved V-encoded cysteine to the conserved J-encoded phenylalanine. In an earlier analysis of more than 550 of the donors, sequences lacking an unambiguous match to a single V gene segment were excluded. In an earlier analysis of approximately 550 of the donors, V segments were called functional above 56.7% productive rearrangements and were called segregating when the between-donor standard deviation exceeded 5%. A statistical classification framework was developed to diagnose cytomegalovirus status using the catalog of TCR beta chain sequences. In a later analysis, TCR nucleotide sequences were compared against IMGT/GENE-DB human TR gene sequences so that V and J genes could be assigned. A later analysis assigned CDR3 sequences and most-parsimonious VDJ recombination scenarios with the TCRdist pipeline. In a later analysis, every TCR beta chain was defined by the combination of its CDR3 amino acid sequence and its V-gene family, and reads without a unique V-gene family were dropped. In a later analysis, 550 to 650 highly shared, low-generation-probability nucleotide sequences were removed to address suspected cross-contamination and a sequencing artifact. In a later analysis, a clonal expansion index was calculated for each public chain from normalized within-repertoire ranks of inferred template counts. In a later analysis, generation probabilities were computed with a VDJ recombination model fitted to out-of-frame rearrangements, and the resulting probabilities were checked against IGoR. In a later analysis, TCR-TCR, TCR-HLA and TCR-CMV co-occurrence was scored with hypergeometric tests, and a repertoire-size bias correction was applied to TCR pairs. False discovery rates were estimated in a later analysis by permuting HLA or CMV assignments 20 times. A later analysis grouped co-occurring TCRs with DBSCAN, adding TCRdist sequence similarity when clustering within HLA-allele-positive subsets. Co-occurrence clustering excluded repertoires with fewer than 30,000 or more than 120,000 public chains, plus five with anomalous nucleotide sharing. Imported from immuneACCESS, the table was reduced by TCRdb to in-frame sequences with V and J called. These copies leave out some clones; in studies compared against another copy, an unresolved V gene accounts for under half, and the cause of the remainder is not known. V and J calls and clone size are as listed in that table; D and trimming were resolved from the DNA. Here the sample has roughly 180,000 clones; roughly four fifths occur a single time. The ten largest clones represent less than 0.9% of the sample.

From cysteine to phenylalanine, the CDR3 is 14 amino acids long. Only the CDR3 DNA is retained, 42 bases long and in frame from the first base. V trim: 5 bases; J trim: 5 bases; unmatched bases: 5. CDR1 and CDR2 are drawn from the germline V gene: SNHLY, FYNNEI. The cohort comprised fewer than 750 healthy bone marrow donors. At the time of sampling, every cohort member was nominally healthy, though immune exposures that went unrecorded were likely present. The donor tested CMV seronegative and was one of the 352 seronegative cohort members. A peripheral blood sample was provided by each donor, and peripheral blood mononuclear cells were used for TCR beta sequencing. Genomic DNA extraction from the blood cell samples was performed with the Qiagen DNeasy Blood Extraction Kit. A note on this clone: There is no known antigen for this receptor. Base qualities are not at hand, and no much larger clone is one base apart.

Sequencing was carried out using PBMCs. The clonotype originates from a female donor in good health and CMV-seronegative. The receptor chain draws on TRBV2 and TRBJ2-2; TRBD1 agrees with 7 junctional bases. The DNA reads as follows: TGTGCCAGCAGTACAGGGGTAGGGACCGGGGAGCTGTTTTTT. The resulting protein is CASSTGVGTGELFF.